The 8 T cell receptor beta chains reported below all come from one sample, sequenced in a study of CD8 T cells in Susac syndrome. RNA amounts of roughly 0.45 to 1 ug underwent reverse transcription with random hexamers. TCRdb analysed the immunoSEQ multiplex PCR reads with MiXCR anew, one entry per CDR3 protein. Of around 50,000 distinct CDR3 sequences listed, around 93% are singletons. Sequences were obtained from CD8+ T cells from PBMCs. The receptors stem from a human donor in good health.

This chain's CDR3 is CASSILGGTEAFF. DNA for the CDR3: TGTGCCAGTAGTATTCTGGGTGGAACTGAAGCTTTCTTT. The chain couples TRBV19 to TRBJ1-1, with unresolved D. Trimming removed 3 bases at V and 5 bases at J, with 10 bases between. CDR3 length: 13 residues. Germline loops: CDR1 LNHDA, CDR2 SQIVND (reference sequence). The full variable domain, completed using reference TRBV19 and TRBJ1-1, is DGGITQSPKYLFRKEGQNVTLSCEQNLNHDAMYWYRQDPGQGLRLIYYSQIVNDFQKGDIAEGYSVSREKKESFPLTVTSAQKNPTAFYLCASSILGGTEAFFGQGTRLTVV.

The gene calls are TRBV25-1 and TRBJ2-7; D is ambiguous. This CDR3 region has 13 residues. CDR1 and CDR2 from the germline V gene are MGHDK and SYGVNS. Trimming removed 6 bases from V and 1 base from J, with 10 bases in between. The CDR3, as DNA: TGTGCCAGCAGGAAGGTGGATTCCTACGAGCAGTACTTC. This encodes CASRKVDSYEQYF.

The count of this clonotype is one. V gene TRBV7-2 combines with J gene TRBJ2-7, with 8 bases identical to TRBD1. The CDR3 extends over 15 amino acids. V shed 5 bases and J 7 bases; nucleotides not matched to a gene: 13. CDR1 SGHTA and CDR2 FQGNSA come from the germline V gene. CDR3 bases: TGTGCCAGCAGCCCCGGACAGGGCGTCCTATGGGAGCAGTACTTC. Translation: CASSPGQGVLWEQYF.

V and J are TRBV25-1 and TRBJ2-7; no definite D call. CDR1 and CDR2 (germline): MGHDK, SYGVNS. The CDR3 covers 11 residues. The V gene lost 6 bases and the J gene lost 3 bases, with 6 bases spanning the gap. Here the CDR3 reads CASRDLYEQYF. CDR3 nucleotides: TGTGCCAGCAGGGACCTCTACGAGCAGTACTTC.

Here the CDR3 reads CASSEGGQPQHF. CDR3 coding DNA: TGTGCCAGCAGCGAGGGGGGCCAGCCCCAGCATTTT. The J gene is TRBJ1-5, the V gene TRBV7-9, with a weak D call TRBD1 (6 bases). CDR3 length: 12 residues. V was trimmed by 5 bases and J by 7 bases, leaving 9 bases between them. Germline V CDR1 and CDR2: SEHNR, FQNEAQ (reference sequence).

The rearrangement joins TRBV6-1 to TRBJ2-4; 7 bases line up with TRBD1. Germline V gene sequence: CDR1 MNHNS, CDR2 SASEGT. This CDR3 is 14 amino acids long. With 6 bases clipped from V and 0 bases from J, the junction kept 2 bases outside the gene matches. CDR3 DNA: TGTGCCAGCAGGGGGACAGCAGCCAAAAACATTCAGTACTTC. Amino acids: CASRGTAAKNIQYF.

The chain has TRBV7-2 and TRBJ2-3; 8 bases are shared with TRBD2. The CDR3 sequence is 16 residues long. Germline V gene lookup returns CDR1 SGHTA and CDR2 FQGNSA. Germline trimming cut 5 bases from V and 8 bases from J; bases unmatched to any gene: 15. The CDR3 DNA reads TGTGCCAGCAGCCCCCAATCTAGCGGGCACCCCCGTACGCAGTATTTT. Protein: CASSPQSSGHPRTQYF.

V usage is TRBV14 and J usage is TRBJ2-1, with a weak D call TRBD2 (5 bases). Germline V gene data show CDR1 as SGHDN and CDR2 as FVKESK. The CDR3 extends over 14 amino acids. The ends were cut back, 1 base at V and 5 bases at J, with 9 bases in the middle. CDR3 in amino acids: CASSQGGWDNEQFF. The CDR3 DNA reads TGTGCCAGCAGCCAAGGCGGGTGGGACAATGAGCAGTTCTTC.